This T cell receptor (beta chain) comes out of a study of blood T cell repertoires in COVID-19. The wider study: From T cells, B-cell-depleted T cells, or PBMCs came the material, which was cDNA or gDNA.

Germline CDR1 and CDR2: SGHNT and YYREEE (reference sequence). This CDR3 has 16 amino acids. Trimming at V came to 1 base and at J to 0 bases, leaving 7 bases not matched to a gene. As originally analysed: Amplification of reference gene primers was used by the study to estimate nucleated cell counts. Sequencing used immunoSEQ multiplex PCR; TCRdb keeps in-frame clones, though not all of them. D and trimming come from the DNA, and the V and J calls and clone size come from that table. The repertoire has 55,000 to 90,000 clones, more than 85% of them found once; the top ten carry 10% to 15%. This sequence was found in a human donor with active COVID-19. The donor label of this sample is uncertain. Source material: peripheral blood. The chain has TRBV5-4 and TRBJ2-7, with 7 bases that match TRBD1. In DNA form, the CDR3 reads TGTGCCAGCAGCTTGCGGCAGGGGGTTGACTCCTACGAGCAGTACTTC. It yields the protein CASSLRQGVDSYEQYF.